This TCR beta chain was recovered during a study of T cells in tuberculosis. Assay: immunoSEQ multiplex PCR; the TCRdb copy retains only in-frame clones and omits some. The sample lists tens of thousands of clones, 95% to 98% occurring once. The CDR3 contains 15 residues. Between the trimmed V and J ends, which lost 3 bases and 4 bases, there was a span of 16 bases. The V gene's germline CDR1 is KGHSH and CDR2 LQKENI. This clonotype was obtained from a donor aged 10 to 29 with latent tuberculosis or without tuberculosis infection. Input material: PBMCs. J is TRBJ2-7 and V is TRBV18; D might be TRBD2 (6 bases). The CDR3: CASSPGDLKVYEQYF. The CDR3 bases are TGTGCCAGCTCACCGGGGGACTTAAAGGTATACGAGCAGTACTTC.